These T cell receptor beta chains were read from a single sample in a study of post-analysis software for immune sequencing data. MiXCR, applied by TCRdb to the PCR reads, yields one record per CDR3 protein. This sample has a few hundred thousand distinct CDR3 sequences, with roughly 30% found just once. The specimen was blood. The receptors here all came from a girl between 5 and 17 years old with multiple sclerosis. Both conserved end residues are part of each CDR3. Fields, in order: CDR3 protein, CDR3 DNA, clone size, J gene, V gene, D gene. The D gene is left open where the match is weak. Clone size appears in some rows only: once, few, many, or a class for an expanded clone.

CDR3aa: CASSRRSDRGGEQFF
CDR3nt: TGTGCCAGCAGCCGCCGATCGGACAGGGGGGGTGAGCAGTTCTTC
abundance: few
j_gene: TRBJ2-1
v_gene: TRBV5-6
d_gene: TRBD1

CDR3aa: CASSEARASGGLDTQYF
CDR3nt: TGTGCCAGCAGTGAAGCGAGGGCTAGCGGGGGGCTAGATACGCAGTATTTT
abundance: few
j_gene: TRBJ2-3
v_gene: TRBV6-1
d_gene: TRBD2

CDR3aa: CASTPTTGASGQFF
CDR3nt: TGTGCCAGCACCCCAACGACAGGGGCTAGTGGGCAGTTCTTC
abundance: -
j_gene: TRBJ2-1
v_gene: TRBV12-3/TRBV12-4
d_gene: TRBD1

CDR3aa: CASSPGTMSDTQYF
CDR3nt: TGTGCCAGCAGTCCCGGGACTATGTCAGATACGCAGTATTTT
abundance: few
j_gene: TRBJ2-3
v_gene: TRBV7-2
d_gene: TRBD2

CDR3aa: CASSPLEGVHPQHF
CDR3nt: TGTGCCAGCAGTCCGCTGGAAGGGGTTCATCCCCAGCATTTT
abundance: -
j_gene: TRBJ1-5
v_gene: TRBV6-5
d_gene: -

CDR3aa: CASTDPRHNNTYEQYF
CDR3nt: TGTGCCAGCACCGACCCTCGACACAATAATACCTACGAGCAGTACTTC
abundance: -
j_gene: TRBJ2-7
v_gene: TRBV9
d_gene: -

CDR3aa: CASSLSGADEQYF
CDR3nt: TGTGCCAGCAGCCTTAGCGGGGCCGATGAGCAGTACTTC
abundance: few
j_gene: TRBJ2-5
v_gene: TRBV5-6
d_gene: TRBD2

CDR3aa: CSASSSGGITDTQYF
CDR3nt: TGCAGTGCTAGTTCTAGCGGGGGGATCACAGATACGCAGTATTTT
abundance: -
j_gene: TRBJ2-3
v_gene: TRBV20-1
d_gene: TRBD2

CDR3aa: CASSLGADRYGYTF
CDR3nt: TGCGCCAGCAGCTTGGGGGCGGATCGCTATGGCTACACCTTC
abundance: -
j_gene: TRBJ1-2
v_gene: TRBV5-1
d_gene: -

CDR3aa: CATGDRGNTEAFF
CDR3nt: TGTGCCACCGGCGACAGGGGGAACACTGAAGCTTTCTTT
abundance: -
j_gene: TRBJ1-1
v_gene: TRBV15
d_gene: TRBD1

CDR3aa: CASSQVRDRGSPLHF
CDR3nt: TGCGCCAGCAGCCAAGTACGGGACAGGGGTTCACCCCTCCACTTT
abundance: -
j_gene: TRBJ1-6
v_gene: TRBV4-1
d_gene: TRBD1

CDR3aa: CAIGTVLNPYNEQFF
CDR3nt: TGTGCCATCGGGACGGTTCTAAACCCCTACAATGAGCAGTTCTTC
abundance: -
j_gene: TRBJ2-1
v_gene: TRBV10-3
d_gene: -

CDR3aa: CASSAQATEGGYTF
CDR3nt: TGCGCCAGCAGCGCCCAGGCTACGGAGGGCGGCTACACCTTC
abundance: -
j_gene: TRBJ1-2
v_gene: TRBV5-1
d_gene: -

CDR3aa: CASSQESGHNQPQHF
CDR3nt: TGTGCCAGCAGCCAAGAGTCGGGCCACAATCAGCCCCAGCATTTT
abundance: few
j_gene: TRBJ1-5
v_gene: TRBV7-6
d_gene: -

CDR3aa: CASSTGAEDGYTF
CDR3nt: TGCGCCAGCAGCACGGGTGCGGAGGATGGCTACACCTTC
abundance: few
j_gene: TRBJ1-2
v_gene: TRBV5-1
d_gene: -

CDR3aa: CASRSGDTGAYEQYF
CDR3nt: TGTGCCAGCAGGTCGGGGGACACCGGAGCCTACGAGCAGTACTTC
abundance: few
j_gene: TRBJ2-7
v_gene: TRBV12-3/TRBV12-4
d_gene: -

CDR3aa: CASSYSNPAETEAFF
CDR3nt: TGTGCCAGCAGTTACTCGAATCCAGCTGAAACTGAAGCTTTCTTT
abundance: -
j_gene: TRBJ1-1
v_gene: TRBV6-5
d_gene: -

CDR3aa: CASNLPPGTPGYEQYF
CDR3nt: TGTGCCAGCAATCTTCCTCCAGGGACCCCCGGCTACGAGCAGTACTTC
abundance: -
j_gene: TRBJ2-7
v_gene: TRBV3-1
d_gene: -

CDR3aa: CSASYTEAFF
CDR3nt: TGCAGTGCTAGCTACACTGAAGCTTTCTTT
abundance: -
j_gene: TRBJ1-1
v_gene: TRBV20-1
d_gene: -

CDR3aa: CSVKVSGANVLTF
CDR3nt: TGCAGCGTGAAAGTCTCTGGGGCCAACGTCCTGACTTTC
abundance: few
j_gene: TRBJ2-6
v_gene: TRBV29-1
d_gene: -

CDR3aa: CASSLGSGYGYTF
CDR3nt: TGTGCCAGCAGCCTCGGTTCGGGGTATGGCTACACCTTC
abundance: -
j_gene: TRBJ1-2
v_gene: TRBV7-9
d_gene: -

CDR3aa: CASSLASARDYEQYF
CDR3nt: TGTGCCAGCAGCTTAGCGTCGGCCAGAGACTACGAGCAGTACTTC
abundance: -
j_gene: TRBJ2-7
v_gene: TRBV7-2
d_gene: -

CDR3aa: CASSKGPATEGNYGYTF
CDR3nt: TGTGCCAGCAGCAAAGGCCCGGCGACAGAGGGTAACTATGGCTACACCTTC
abundance: -
j_gene: TRBJ1-2
v_gene: TRBV21-1
d_gene: -

CDR3aa: CSVELSGQGGYGYTF
CDR3nt: TGCAGCGTTGAGCTGTCCGGACAGGGAGGGTATGGCTACACCTTC
abundance: -
j_gene: TRBJ1-2
v_gene: TRBV29-1
d_gene: TRBD1

CDR3aa: CSARGLNSGGVYNEQFF
CDR3nt: TGCAGTGCTAGAGGTTTAAATAGCGGGGGGGTTTACAATGAGCAGTTCTTC
abundance: -
j_gene: TRBJ2-1
v_gene: TRBV20-1
d_gene: TRBD2

CDR3aa: CASSYSRTYEQYF
CDR3nt: TGTGCCAGCAGTTACTCCAGAACCTACGAGCAGTACTTC
abundance: -
j_gene: TRBJ2-7
v_gene: TRBV27
d_gene: -

CDR3aa: CSAQRTGDIKETQYF
CDR3nt: TGCAGTGCTCAGAGGACAGGGGACATCAAAGAGACCCAGTACTTC
abundance: -
j_gene: TRBJ2-5
v_gene: TRBV20-1
d_gene: TRBD1

CDR3aa: CASSQGASAETQYF
CDR3nt: TGTGCCAGCAGCCAAGGGGCCAGCGCGGAGACCCAGTACTTC
abundance: few
j_gene: TRBJ2-5
v_gene: TRBV4-2
d_gene: -

CDR3aa: CASSLGEPWGAFGNQPQHF
CDR3nt: TGTGCCAGCAGTTTAGGGGAGCCCTGGGGGGCTTTCGGGAATCAGCCCCAGCATTTT
abundance: few
j_gene: TRBJ1-5
v_gene: TRBV12-3/TRBV12-4
d_gene: -